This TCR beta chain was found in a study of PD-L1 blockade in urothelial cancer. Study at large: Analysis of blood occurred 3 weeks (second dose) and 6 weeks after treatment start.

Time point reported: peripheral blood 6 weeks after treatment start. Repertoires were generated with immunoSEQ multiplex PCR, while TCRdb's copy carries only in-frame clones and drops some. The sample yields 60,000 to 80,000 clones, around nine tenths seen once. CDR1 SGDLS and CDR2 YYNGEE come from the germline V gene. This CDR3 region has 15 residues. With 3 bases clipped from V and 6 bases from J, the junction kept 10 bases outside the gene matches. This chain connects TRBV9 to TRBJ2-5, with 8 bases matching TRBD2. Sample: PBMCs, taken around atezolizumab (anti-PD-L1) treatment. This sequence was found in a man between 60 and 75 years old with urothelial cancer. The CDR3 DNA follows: TGTGCCAGCAGCGCTCCGGGACTAGGTCAACAGACCCAGTACTTC. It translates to CASSAPGLGQQTQYF. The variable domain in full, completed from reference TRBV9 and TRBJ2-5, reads DSGVTQTPKHLITATGQRVTLRCSPRSGDLSVYWYQQSLDQGLQFLIQYYNGEERAKGNILERFSAQQFPDLHSELNLSSLELGDSALYFCASSAPGLGQQTQYFGPGTRLLVL.